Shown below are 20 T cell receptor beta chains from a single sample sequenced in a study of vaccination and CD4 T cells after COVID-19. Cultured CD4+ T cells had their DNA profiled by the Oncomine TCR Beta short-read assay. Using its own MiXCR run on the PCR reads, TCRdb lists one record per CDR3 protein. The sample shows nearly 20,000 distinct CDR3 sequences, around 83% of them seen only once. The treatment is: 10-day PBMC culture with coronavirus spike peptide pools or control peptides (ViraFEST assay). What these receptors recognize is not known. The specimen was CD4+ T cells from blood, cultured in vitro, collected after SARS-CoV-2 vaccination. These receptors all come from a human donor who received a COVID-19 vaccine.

CDR3 coding DNA: TGCAGTGCTAGAGGGTCAGGGGGGTCCTACGAGCAGTACTTC. The encoded protein is CSARGSGGSYEQYF. The chain carries TRBV20-1 and TRBJ2-7; possibly TRBD1 for D (7 bases). The CDR3 totals 14 residues. The germline V gene encodes CDR1 DFQATT and CDR2 SNEGSKA (reference sequence). With 1 base removed from V and 1 base from J, the gap between germline ends came to 11 bases.

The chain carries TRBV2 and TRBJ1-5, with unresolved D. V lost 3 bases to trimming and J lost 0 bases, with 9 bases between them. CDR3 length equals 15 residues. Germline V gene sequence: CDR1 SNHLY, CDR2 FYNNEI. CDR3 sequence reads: CASSEQRYSNQPQHF. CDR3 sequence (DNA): TGTGCCAGCAGTGAGCAGCGTTATAGCAATCAGCCCCAGCATTTT.

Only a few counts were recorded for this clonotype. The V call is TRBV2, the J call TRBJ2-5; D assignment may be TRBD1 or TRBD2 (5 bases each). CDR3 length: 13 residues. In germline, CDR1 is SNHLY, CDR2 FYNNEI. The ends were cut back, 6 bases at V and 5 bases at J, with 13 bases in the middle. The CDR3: CASRGDRGETQYF. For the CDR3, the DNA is TGTGCCAGCAGGGGGGACCGCGGCGAGACCCAGTACTTC.

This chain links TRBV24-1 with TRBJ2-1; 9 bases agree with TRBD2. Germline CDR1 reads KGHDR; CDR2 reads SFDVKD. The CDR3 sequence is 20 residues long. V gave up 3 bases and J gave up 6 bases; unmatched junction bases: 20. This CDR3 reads CATSDHGQGAGGYLANEQFF. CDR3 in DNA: TGTGCCACCAGTGATCACGGTCAAGGAGCGGGGGGTTATTTAGCCAATGAGCAGTTCTTC.

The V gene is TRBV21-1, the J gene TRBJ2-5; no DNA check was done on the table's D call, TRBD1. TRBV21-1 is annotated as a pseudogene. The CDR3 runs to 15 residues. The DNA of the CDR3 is TGTGCCAGCAGACCCCCGGGGAGGCTTCGGGAGACCCAGTACTTC. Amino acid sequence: CASRPPGRLRETQYF.

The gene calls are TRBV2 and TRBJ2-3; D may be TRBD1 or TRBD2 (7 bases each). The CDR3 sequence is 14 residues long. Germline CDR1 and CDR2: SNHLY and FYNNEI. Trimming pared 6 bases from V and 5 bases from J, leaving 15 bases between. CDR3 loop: CASSKDREGDTQYF. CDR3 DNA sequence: TGTGCCAGCAGCAAAGACAGGGAGGGAGATACGCAGTATTTT.

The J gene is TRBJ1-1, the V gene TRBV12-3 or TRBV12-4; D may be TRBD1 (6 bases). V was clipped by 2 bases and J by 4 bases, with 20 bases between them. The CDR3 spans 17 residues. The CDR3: CASSLRGTTGGATEAFF. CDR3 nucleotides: TGTGCCAGCAGTTTAAGGGGGACGACGGGGGGCGCCACTGAAGCTTTCTTT.

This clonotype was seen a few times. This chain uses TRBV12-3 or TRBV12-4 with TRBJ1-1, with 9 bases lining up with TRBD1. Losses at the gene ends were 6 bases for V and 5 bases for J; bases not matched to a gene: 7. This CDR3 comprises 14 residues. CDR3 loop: CASSTGGAGTEAFF. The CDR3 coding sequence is TGTGCCAGCAGCACAGGGGGCGCGGGGACTGAAGCTTTCTTT.

Here the CDR3 reads CAISEGTGSGNQPQHF. For the CDR3, the DNA is TGTGCCATCAGTGAGGGGACAGGGTCGGGCAATCAGCCCCAGCATTTT. The rearrangement links TRBV10-3 to TRBJ1-5, with TRBD1 matching over 9 bases. CDR1 ENHRY and CDR2 SYGVKD come from the germline V gene. Trimming took 2 bases from V and 2 from J; bases not matched to a gene: 4. The CDR3 is 16 amino acids.

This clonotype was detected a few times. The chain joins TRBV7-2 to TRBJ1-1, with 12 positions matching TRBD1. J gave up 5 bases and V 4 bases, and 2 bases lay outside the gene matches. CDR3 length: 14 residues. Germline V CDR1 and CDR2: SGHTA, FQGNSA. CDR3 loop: CASSWDRGRTEAFF. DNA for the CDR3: TGTGCCAGCAGCTGGGACAGGGGGCGGACTGAAGCTTTCTTT.

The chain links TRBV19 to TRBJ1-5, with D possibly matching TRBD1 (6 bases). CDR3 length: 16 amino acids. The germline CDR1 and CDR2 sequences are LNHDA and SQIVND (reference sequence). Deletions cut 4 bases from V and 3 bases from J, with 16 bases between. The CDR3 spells CASSTGPRGPNQPQHF. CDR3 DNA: TGTGCCAGTAGTACAGGGCCCAGGGGCCCCAATCAGCCCCAGCATTTT.

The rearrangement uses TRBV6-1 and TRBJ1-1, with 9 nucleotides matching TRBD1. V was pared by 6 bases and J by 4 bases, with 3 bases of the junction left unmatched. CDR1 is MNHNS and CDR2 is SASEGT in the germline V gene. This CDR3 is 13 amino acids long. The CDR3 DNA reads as TGTGCCAGCAGACAGGGGGCAGGCACTGAAGCTTTCTTT. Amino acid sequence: CASRQGAGTEAFF.

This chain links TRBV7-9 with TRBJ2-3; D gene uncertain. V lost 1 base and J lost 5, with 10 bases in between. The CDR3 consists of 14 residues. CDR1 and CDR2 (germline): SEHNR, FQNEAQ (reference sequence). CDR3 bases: TGTGCCAGCAGCTTAGGGTATATGGGAGATACGCAGTATTTT. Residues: CASSLGYMGDTQYF. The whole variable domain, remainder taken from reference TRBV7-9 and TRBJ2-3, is DTGVSQNPRHKITKRGQNVTFRCDPISEHNRLYWYRQTLGQGPEFLTYFQNEAQLEKSRLLSDRFSAERPKGSFSTLEIQRTEQGDSAMYLCASSLGYMGDTQYFGPGTRLTVL.

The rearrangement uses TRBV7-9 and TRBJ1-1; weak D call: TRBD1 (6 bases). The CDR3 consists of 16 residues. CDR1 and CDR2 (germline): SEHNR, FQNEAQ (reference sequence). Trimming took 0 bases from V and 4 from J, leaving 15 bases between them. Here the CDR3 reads CASSLALGGASTEAFF. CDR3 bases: TGTGCCAGCAGCTTAGCACTGGGGGGGGCGAGCACTGAAGCTTTCTTT.

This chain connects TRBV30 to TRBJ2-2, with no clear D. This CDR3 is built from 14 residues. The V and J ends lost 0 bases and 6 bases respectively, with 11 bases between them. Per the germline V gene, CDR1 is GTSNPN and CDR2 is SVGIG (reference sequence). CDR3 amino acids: CAWSVWGLAGELFF. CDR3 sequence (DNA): TGTGCCTGGAGTGTTTGGGGTCTCGCCGGGGAGCTGTTTTTT.

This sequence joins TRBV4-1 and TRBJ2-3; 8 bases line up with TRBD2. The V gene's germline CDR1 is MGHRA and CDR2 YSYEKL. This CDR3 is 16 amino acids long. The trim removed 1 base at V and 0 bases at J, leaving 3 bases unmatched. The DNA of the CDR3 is TGCGCCAGCAGCCAAGTGTTAGCGGGGAGCACAGATACGCAGTATTTT. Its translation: CASSQVLAGSTDTQYF.

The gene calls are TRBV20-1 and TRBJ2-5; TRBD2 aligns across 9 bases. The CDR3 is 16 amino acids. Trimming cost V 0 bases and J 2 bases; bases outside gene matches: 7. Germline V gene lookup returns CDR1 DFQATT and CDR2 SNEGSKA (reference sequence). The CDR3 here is CSARDLAGGRQETQYF. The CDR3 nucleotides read TGCAGTGCTAGAGATCTTGCGGGGGGGCGGCAAGAGACCCAGTACTTC.

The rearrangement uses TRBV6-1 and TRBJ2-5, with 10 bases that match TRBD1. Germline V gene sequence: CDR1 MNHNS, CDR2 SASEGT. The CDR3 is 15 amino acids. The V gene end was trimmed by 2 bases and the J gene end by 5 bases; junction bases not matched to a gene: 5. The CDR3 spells CASSELTGGWETQYF. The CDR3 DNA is TGTGCCAGCAGTGAACTGACAGGGGGCTGGGAGACCCAGTACTTC.

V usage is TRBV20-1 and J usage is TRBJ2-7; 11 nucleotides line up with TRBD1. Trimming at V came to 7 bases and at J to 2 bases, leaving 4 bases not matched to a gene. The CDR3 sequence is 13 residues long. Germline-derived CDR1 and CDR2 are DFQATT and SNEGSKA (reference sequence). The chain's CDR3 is CSVPGQGAYEQYF. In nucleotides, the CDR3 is TGCAGTGTTCCGGGACAGGGGGCCTACGAGCAGTACTTC.

The CDR3 coding sequence is TGTGCCAGCAGTTCGGACAGGGAAAAACTGTTTTTT. Encoded protein: CASSSDREKLFF. The chain uses TRBV6-5 and TRBJ1-4, with 7 bases aligning to TRBD1. The CDR3 extends over 12 amino acids. V lost 4 bases, J lost 8 bases, and 1 base stayed unmatched. Looked up from germline, CDR1 is MNHEY and CDR2 is SVGAGI.